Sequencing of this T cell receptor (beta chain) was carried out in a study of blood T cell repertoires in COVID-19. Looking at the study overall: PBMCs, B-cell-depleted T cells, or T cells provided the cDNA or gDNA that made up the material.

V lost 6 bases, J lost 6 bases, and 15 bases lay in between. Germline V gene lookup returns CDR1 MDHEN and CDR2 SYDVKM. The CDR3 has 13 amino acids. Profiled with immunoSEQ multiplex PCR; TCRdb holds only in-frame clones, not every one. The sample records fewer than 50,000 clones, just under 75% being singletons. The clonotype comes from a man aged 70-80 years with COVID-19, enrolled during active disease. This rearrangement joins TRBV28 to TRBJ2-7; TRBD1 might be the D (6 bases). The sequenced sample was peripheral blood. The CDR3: CASRPPAGAEQYF. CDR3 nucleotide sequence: TGTGCCAGCAGACCACCGGCAGGGGCCGAGCAGTACTTC.